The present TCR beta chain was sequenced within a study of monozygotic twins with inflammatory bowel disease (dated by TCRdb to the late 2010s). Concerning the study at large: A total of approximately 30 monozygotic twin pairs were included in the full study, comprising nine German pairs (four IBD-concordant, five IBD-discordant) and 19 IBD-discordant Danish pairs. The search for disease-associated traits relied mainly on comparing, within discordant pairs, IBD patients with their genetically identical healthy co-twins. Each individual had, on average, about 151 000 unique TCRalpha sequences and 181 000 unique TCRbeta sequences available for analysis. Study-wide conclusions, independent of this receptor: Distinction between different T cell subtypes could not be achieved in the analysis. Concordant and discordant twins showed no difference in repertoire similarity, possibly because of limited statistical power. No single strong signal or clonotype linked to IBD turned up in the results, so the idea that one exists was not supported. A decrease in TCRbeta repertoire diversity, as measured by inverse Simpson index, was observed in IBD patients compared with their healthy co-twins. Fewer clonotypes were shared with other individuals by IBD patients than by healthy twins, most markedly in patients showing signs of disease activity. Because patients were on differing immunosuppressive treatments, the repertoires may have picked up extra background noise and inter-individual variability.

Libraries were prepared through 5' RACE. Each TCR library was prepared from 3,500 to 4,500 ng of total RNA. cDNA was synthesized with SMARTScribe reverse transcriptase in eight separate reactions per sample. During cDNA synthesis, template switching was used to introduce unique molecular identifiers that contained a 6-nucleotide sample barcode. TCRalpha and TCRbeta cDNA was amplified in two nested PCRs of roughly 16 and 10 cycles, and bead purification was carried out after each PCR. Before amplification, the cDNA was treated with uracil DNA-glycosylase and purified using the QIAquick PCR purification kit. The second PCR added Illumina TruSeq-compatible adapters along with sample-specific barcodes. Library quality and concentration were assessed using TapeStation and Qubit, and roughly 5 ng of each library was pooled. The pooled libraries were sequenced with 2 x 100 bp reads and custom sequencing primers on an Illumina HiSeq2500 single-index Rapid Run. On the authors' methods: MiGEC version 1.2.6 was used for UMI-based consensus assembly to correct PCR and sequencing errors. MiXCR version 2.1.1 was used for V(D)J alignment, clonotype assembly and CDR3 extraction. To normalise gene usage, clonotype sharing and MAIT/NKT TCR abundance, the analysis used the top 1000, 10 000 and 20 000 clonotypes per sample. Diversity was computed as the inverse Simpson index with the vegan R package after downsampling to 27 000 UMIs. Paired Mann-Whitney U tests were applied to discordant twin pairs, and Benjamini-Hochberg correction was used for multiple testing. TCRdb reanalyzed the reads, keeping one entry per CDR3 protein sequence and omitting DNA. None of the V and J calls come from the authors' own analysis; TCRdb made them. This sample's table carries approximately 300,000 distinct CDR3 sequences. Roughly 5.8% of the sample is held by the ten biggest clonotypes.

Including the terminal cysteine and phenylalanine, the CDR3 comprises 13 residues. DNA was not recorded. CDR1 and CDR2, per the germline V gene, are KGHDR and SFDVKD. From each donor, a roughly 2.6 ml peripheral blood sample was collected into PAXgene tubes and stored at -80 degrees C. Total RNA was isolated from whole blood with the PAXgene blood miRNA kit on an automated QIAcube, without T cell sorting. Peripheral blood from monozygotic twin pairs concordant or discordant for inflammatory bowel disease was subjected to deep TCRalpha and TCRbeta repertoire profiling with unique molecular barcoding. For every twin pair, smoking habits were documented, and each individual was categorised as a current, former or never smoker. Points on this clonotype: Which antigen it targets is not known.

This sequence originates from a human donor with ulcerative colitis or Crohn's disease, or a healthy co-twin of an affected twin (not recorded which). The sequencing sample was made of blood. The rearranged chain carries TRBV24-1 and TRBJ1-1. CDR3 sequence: CATSGNSNTEAFF.